This T cell receptor beta chain was documented in a study of blood T cells in healthy people across ages. Study-level findings and limits: Nothing was known about donor CMV status, and this possibly confounded expanded clonotype changes. Roughly linear age-related decline in beta diversity appeared, significant by age around 42.

Unmatched junction bases numbered 9, after V lost 4 bases and J lost 1 base. CDR1 and CDR2 (germline): KGHDR, SFDVKD. The CDR3 loop spans 17 amino acids. Through a sample-barcoded 5' primer and a J-beta primer mix, a second PCR was run for roughly 6 to 11 cycles. Every single cDNA molecule received a tag from a template-switch adaptor with 12 random nucleotides. TCRdb reprocessed the 5' RACE reads with MiXCR, giving one entry per CDR3 protein. The sample holds over 700,000 distinct CDR3 sequences, about 48% seen once. A note on this clonotype: What it binds is not known.

Healthy Russian Caucasian donors spanned ages roughly 6 to 100 years. The receptor comes from an elderly man in good health. Sequencing was performed on blood. The gene calls are TRBV24-1 and TRBJ2-1, with 7 positions matching TRBD2. CDR3 sequence: CATSDPRPAGSYNEQFF. For the CDR3, the DNA is TGTGCCACCAGTGACCCTCGCCCAGCGGGGTCCTACAATGAGCAGTTCTTC.